One T cell receptor (beta chain) is described in this entry. What antigen it recognizes has not been identified. Base qualities are not recorded, but no much larger clone differs from it by a single base. The CDR3 starts with the cysteine, ends with the phenylalanine, and has 15 residues. Kept here is only the CDR3 DNA, which spans 45 bases and is read in frame from base 1. The junction shows trimming of 6 bases on V and 5 bases on J, and the gene matches do not reach 9 bases of it. According to the germline V gene (reference sequence), CDR1 reads LNHDA and CDR2 reads SQIVND. The sample belongs to a study of blood T cell repertoires in COVID-19 (dated by TCRdb to 2019 to 2021). For context, the study as a whole: Collaborator samples came from the United States, Italy and Spain and covered acute and convalescent phases of COVID-19. The material from the prospective study consisted of cDNA or gDNA derived from T cells, B-cell-depleted T cells, or PBMCs. Deeply sampled blood TCRbeta repertoires from subjects exposed to, actively infected with, or recovered from COVID-19 were included in the dataset. A freely available public database, intended as a resource for researchers studying the immune response to SARS-CoV-2, is where the repertoires were released. The samples were drawn from two sources: the first 160 participants of the ongoing ImmuneRACE study, and some 1,300 subjects contributed by 6 global collaborators. A de-identified subject ID, COVID-19 status, age in years and sex were almost always included in the sample metadata. Where available, HLA class I and class II types were obtained from metadata supplied by the sample provider rather than from assay-based typing. Study-level results and caveats: The amount of clinical and demographic metadata varied by source and participant and was provided uncurated.

The immunoSEQ Assay, a bias-controlled multiplex PCR, was used to amplify TCRbeta CDR3 regions from genomic DNA. The study's own analysis went as follows. The number of nucleated cells in each sample was estimated from the amplification of reference gene primers within the assay. To quantify the absolute abundance of each unique TCRbeta CDR3 rearrangement, sequence reads were collapsed and filtered. For each sample, productive Simpson clonality was calculated as the square root of Simpson's diversity index across productive rearrangements. In TCRdb, the immuneACCESS table is reduced to in-frame sequences with V and J assigned. These tables do not hold every clone; where another copy was compared, an unresolved V gene accounts for under half, and the others remain unexplained. V, J and clone size are taken as reported in that table, and D and trimming were inferred from the DNA itself. The table for this sample lists 200,000 or so clones; roughly four fifths of them were counted only once. 2.3% of the sample is taken by the ten largest.

Whole blood was collected in K2EDTA tubes by collaborating institutions according to the institutions' own protocols. For TCRbeta analysis, collaborators shipped samples in one of three forms: frozen whole blood, isolated PBMCs, or DNA extracted from either of those sample types. This chain joins TRBV19 to TRBJ2-1; the junction holds 8 bases that match TRBD1. The receptor was derived from a woman aged 55-69 years with acute or convalescent COVID-19. Sample: peripheral blood. CDR3 reads: CASRPGQALNNEQFF. The sequenced DNA is TGTGCCAGTAGACCGGGACAGGCGTTAAACAATGAGCAGTTCTTC.